This paragraph reports one T cell receptor beta chain. The CDR3 length is 17 residues. Germline V gene lookup returns CDR1 GTSNPN and CDR2 SVGIG (reference sequence). The germline V and J ends were trimmed by 0 bases and 2 bases, with 20 bases remaining between them. Treatment of the sample: over 15 received Ad26.COV2.S at low or high dose, single or two shots; about 5 received placebo; per-sample allocation not given. Sampling was performed 63 days after the first vaccine or placebo injection. A Boston donor was an adult aged 18-55 years. The data originate from a study of Ad26.COV2.S vaccination and SARS-CoV-2 variants. On the study more broadly: The COV1001 Ad26.COV2.S trial arm included the donor. The vaccine Ad26.COV2.S was put into the muscle once, or twice with 56 days between.

Assay used: immunoSEQ multiplex PCR; TCRdb lists only in-frame clones, some missing. The sample has roughly 450,000 clones; around 90% are singletons. The source material was peripheral blood, sampled in a trial of Ad26.COV2.S vaccine versus placebo. The rearrangement uses TRBV30 and TRBJ2-7; no definite D call. The source is a person between 18 and 65 years old who received the Ad26.COV2.S COVID-19 vaccine or a placebo. The CDR3 spells CAWSVGQNLLSTYEQYF. CDR3 bases: TGTGCCTGGAGTGTCGGGCAGAACCTCCTGAGTACCTACGAGCAGTACTTC. Combining the CDR3 with reference TRBV30 and TRBJ2-7 gives the whole variable domain SQTIHQWPATLVQPVGSPLSLECTVEGTSNPNLYWYRQAAGRGLQLLFYSVGIGQISSEVPQNLSASRPQDRQFILSSKKLLLSDSGFYLCAWSVGQNLLSTYEQYFGPGTRLTVT.